Presented here are 14 T cell receptor beta chains from one specimen sequenced in a study of T cell repertoires in cytomegalovirus infection. TCRdb recomputed calls from the reads with MiXCR, one row per CDR3 protein. The sample holds about 230,000 distinct CDR3 sequences; over 20% are singletons and the top ten take around a sixth. Sequenced input: CD8+ T cells from PBMCs. The receptors here all came from a human donor in good health (CMV status not recorded). Some clones in this sample may be carry-over from other donors' samples.

A few counts support this clonotype. This rearrangement joins TRBV2 to TRBJ2-3; possible D gene TRBD2, 5 bases. The CDR3 length is 16 residues. V lost 5 bases, J lost 0 bases, and 15 bases lay in between. Germline loops: CDR1 SNHLY, CDR2 FYNNEI. For the CDR3, the DNA is TGTGCCAGCAGTTCGGACTTGTCTGGGAGCACAGATACGCAGTATTTT. This translates into CASSSDLSGSTDTQYF. The whole variable domain, filled in from reference TRBV2 and TRBJ2-3, reads EPEVTQTPSHQVTQMGQEVILRCVPISNHLYFYWYRQILGQKVEFLVSFYNNEISEKSEIFDDQFSVERPDGSNFTLKIRSTKLEDSAMYFCASSSDLSGSTDTQYFGPGTRLTVL.

The gene calls are TRBV28 and TRBJ2-5, with 11 bases that match TRBD2. With 1 base clipped from V and 2 bases from J, the junction kept 3 bases outside the gene matches. The CDR3 covers 16 residues. Germline V gene sequence: CDR1 MDHEN, CDR2 SYDVKM. The CDR3 DNA sequence: TGTGCCAGCAGTTTATATAGCGGGGGGGGTCAAGAGACCCAGTACTTC. Translating gives CASSLYSGGGQETQYF.

This clonotype was observed a few times. This rearrangement joins TRBV6-2 or TRBV6-3 to TRBJ1-1; 7 nucleotides agree with TRBD1. J was trimmed by 4 bases and V by 10 bases; bases with no gene match: 9. The CDR3 is 13 amino acids. The V gene's germline CDR1 is MNHEY and CDR2 SVGEGT. CDR3 sequence: CATKKGQSTEAFF. The DNA of the CDR3 is TGTGCCACCAAAAAGGGACAGAGCACTGAAGCTTTCTTT.

This clonotype was seen just once. This CDR3 is CASNPGQVVGYTF. In nucleotides, the CDR3 is TGTGCCAGCAACCCGGGACAGGTTGTTGGCTACACCTTC. The chain combines TRBV28 with TRBJ1-2, with 8 bases lining up with TRBD1. The CDR3 sequence is 13 residues long. Germline CDR1 and CDR2: MDHEN and SYDVKM. V shed 7 bases, J shed 7 bases, and the junction held 8 bases outside the gene matches.

The genes are TRBV6-2 or TRBV6-3 and TRBJ2-2; TRBD1 or TRBD2 may be the D gene (5 bases each). V lost 8 bases and J lost 1, with 14 bases in between. Looked up from germline, CDR1 is MNHEY and CDR2 is SVGEGT. The CDR3 is 15 amino acids. CDR3 nucleotide sequence: TGTGCCAGCGAGGAGTGGGGGAGGAACACCGGGGAGCTGTTTTTT. Amino acids: CASEEWGRNTGELFF.

This clonotype has more than one count but fewer than ten. CDR3 region: CASSVSGGARETQYF. The CDR3 coding sequence is TGTGCCAGCAGCGTTAGCGGGGGGGCCCGGGAGACCCAGTACTTC. The genes are TRBV9 and TRBJ2-5, with 11 nucleotides matching TRBD2. Germline V lookup: CDR1 SGDLS, CDR2 YYNGEE. The CDR3 has 15 amino acids. The trim removed 2 bases at V and 5 bases at J, leaving 5 bases unmatched.

V gene TRBV5-6 combines with J gene TRBJ2-7; weak D call: TRBD1 (6 bases). Germline V lookup: CDR1 SGHDT, CDR2 YYEEEE. The CDR3 contains 15 residues. V lost 4 bases, J lost 0 bases, and 14 bases lay in between. The CDR3 here is CASSAGQRISYEQYF. CDR3 bases: TGTGCCAGCAGCGCTGGACAGCGGATCTCCTACGAGCAGTACTTC.

The DNA for the CDR3 is TGTGCCAGCAGCCCCGGGACACGGACGAACACCGGGGAGCTGTTTTTT. Translated, it gives CASSPGTRTNTGELFF. This chain joins TRBV7-9 and TRBJ2-2; tentative D call: TRBD1 (6 bases). Germline CDR1 and CDR2: SEHNR and FQNEAQ (reference sequence). The CDR3 contains 16 residues. Trimming shortened V by 5 bases and J by 0 bases, and 13 bases separated the two germline ends.

The chain is built from TRBV28 and TRBJ1-2; D is possibly TRBD1 (5 bases). The CDR3 spans 12 residues. V was trimmed by 5 bases and J by 13 bases, leaving 17 bases between them. Germline V gene sequence: CDR1 MDHEN, CDR2 SYDVKM. CDR3 nucleotide sequence: TGTGCCAGCAGTCCCGGATCAGGGAAGCGCACCTTC. Protein product: CASSPGSGKRTF.

This clonotype was counted between two and nine times. This rearrangement joins TRBV2 to TRBJ1-4; 10 nucleotides align to TRBD1. Germline CDR1 is SNHLY and CDR2 is FYNNEI. Trimming cost V 3 bases and J 6 bases; bases outside gene matches: 1. The CDR3 sequence is 14 residues long. The CDR3 protein is CASSDGTGDEKLFF. DNA for the CDR3: TGTGCCAGCAGTGATGGGACAGGGGATGAAAAACTGTTTTTT. Together with reference TRBV2 and TRBJ1-4, the CDR3 gives the full variable domain: EPEVTQTPSHQVTQMGQEVILRCVPISNHLYFYWYRQILGQKVEFLVSFYNNEISEKSEIFDDQFSVERPDGSNFTLKIRSTKLEDSAMYFCASSDGTGDEKLFFGSGTQLSVL.

This chain joins TRBV2 and TRBJ2-2; D is ambiguous. Trimming pared 3 bases from V and 0 bases from J, leaving 8 bases between. Germline assignment: CDR1 SNHLY and CDR2 FYNNEI. CDR3 length: 15 amino acids. The chain's CDR3 is CASSDLHPNTGELFF. The DNA of the CDR3 is TGTGCCAGCAGTGATCTACACCCGAACACCGGGGAGCTGTTTTTT.

This clonotype has only a few counts. The J gene is TRBJ2-5, the V gene TRBV29-1; 7 bases agree with TRBD2. V was pared by 0 bases and J by 5 bases, with 9 bases of the junction left unmatched. Germline V gene lookup returns CDR1 SQVTM and CDR2 ANQGSEA. This CDR3 has 15 amino acids. DNA of the CDR3: TGCAGCGTTGAAGAAATCGTTCCAGCGGGGGAGACCCAGTACTTC. This gives the protein CSVEEIVPAGETQYF.

This clonotype appeared a few times. This chain joins TRBV10-3 and TRBJ2-3; 7 nucleotides line up with TRBD1. CDR3 size: 15 residues. CDR1 is ENHRY and CDR2 is SYGVKD in the germline V gene. J lost 0 bases, V lost 3 bases, and 3 bases had no gene match. CDR3 in amino acids: CAISDWDRSTDTQYF. In DNA form, the CDR3 reads TGTGCCATCAGTGATTGGGACAGAAGCACAGATACGCAGTATTTT.

The chain joins TRBV20-1 to TRBJ2-7; 8 nucleotides line up with TRBD1. The CDR3 has 14 residues. The ends lost 0 bases at V and 6 bases at J; junction bases unmatched: 7. The germline CDR1 and CDR2 sequences are DFQATT and SNEGSKA (reference sequence). The CDR3 loop reads CSARDPAGGAEQYF. As DNA, the CDR3 is TGCAGTGCTAGAGATCCGGCAGGGGGCGCCGAGCAGTACTTC.